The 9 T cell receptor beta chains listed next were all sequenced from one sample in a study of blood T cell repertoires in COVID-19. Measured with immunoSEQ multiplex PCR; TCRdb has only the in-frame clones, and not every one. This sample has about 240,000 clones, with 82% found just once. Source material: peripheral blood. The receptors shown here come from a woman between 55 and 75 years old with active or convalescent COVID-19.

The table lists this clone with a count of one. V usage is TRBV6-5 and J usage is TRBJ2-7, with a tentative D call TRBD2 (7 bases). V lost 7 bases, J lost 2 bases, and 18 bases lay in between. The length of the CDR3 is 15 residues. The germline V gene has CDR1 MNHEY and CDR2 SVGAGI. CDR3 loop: CASTPGRGGPYEQYF. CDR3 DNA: TGTGCCAGCACCCCAGGGAGGGGGGGACCCTACGAGCAGTACTTC.

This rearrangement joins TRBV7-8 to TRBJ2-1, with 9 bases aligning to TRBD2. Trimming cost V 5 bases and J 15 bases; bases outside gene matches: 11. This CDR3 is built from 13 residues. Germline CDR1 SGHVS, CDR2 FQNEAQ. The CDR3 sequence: CASSPRGLAHPFF. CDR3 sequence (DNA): TGTGCCAGCAGCCCGAGGGGACTAGCCCATCCGTTCTTC.

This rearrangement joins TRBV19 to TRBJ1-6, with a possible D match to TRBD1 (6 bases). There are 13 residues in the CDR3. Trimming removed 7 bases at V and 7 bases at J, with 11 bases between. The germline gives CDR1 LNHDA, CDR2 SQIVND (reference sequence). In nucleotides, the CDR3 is TGTGCCAGTATCGGCAGGGGAAATTCACCCCTCCACTTT. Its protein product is CASIGRGNSPLHF. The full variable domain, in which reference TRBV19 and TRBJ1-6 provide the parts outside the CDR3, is DGGITQSPKYLFRKEGQNVTLSCEQNLNHDAMYWYRQDPGQGLRLIYYSQIVNDFQKGDIAEGYSVSREKKESFPLTVTSAQKNPTAFYLCASIGRGNSPLHFGNGTRLTVT.

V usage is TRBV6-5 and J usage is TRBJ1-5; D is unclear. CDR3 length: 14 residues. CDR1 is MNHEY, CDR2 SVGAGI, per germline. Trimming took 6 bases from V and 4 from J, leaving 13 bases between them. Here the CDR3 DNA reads TGTGCCAGCAGGCTCGACTCGCGGAATCAGCCCCAGCATTTT. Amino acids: CASRLDSRNQPQHF.

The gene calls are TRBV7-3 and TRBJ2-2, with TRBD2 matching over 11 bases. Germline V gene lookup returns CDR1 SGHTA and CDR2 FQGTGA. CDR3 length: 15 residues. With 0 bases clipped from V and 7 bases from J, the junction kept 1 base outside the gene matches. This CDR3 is CASSLTTSGVGELFF. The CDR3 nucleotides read TGTGCCAGCAGCTTAACGACTAGCGGGGTCGGGGAGCTGTTTTTT.

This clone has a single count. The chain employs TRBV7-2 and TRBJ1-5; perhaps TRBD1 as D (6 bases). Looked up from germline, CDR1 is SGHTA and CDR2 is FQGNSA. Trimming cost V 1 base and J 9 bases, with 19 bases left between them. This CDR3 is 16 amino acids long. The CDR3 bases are TGTGCCAGCAGCTTAGGACAGGTGGGGCGGCAAGGGCCCCAGCATTTT. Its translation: CASSLGQVGRQGPQHF. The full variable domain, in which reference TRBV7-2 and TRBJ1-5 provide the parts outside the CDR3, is GAGVSQSPSNKVTEKGKDVELRCDPISGHTALYWYRQSLGQGLEFLIYFQGNSAPDKSGLPSDRFSAERTGGSVSTLTIQRTQQEDSAVYLCASSLGQVGRQGPQHFGDGTRLSIL.

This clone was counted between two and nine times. This CDR3 is CASSSSDRYNEQFF. DNA for the CDR3: TGTGCCAGCAGCTCATCGGACAGATACAATGAGCAGTTCTTC. The V gene is TRBV7-2, the J gene TRBJ2-1; D might be TRBD1 (6 bases). V was trimmed by 4 bases and J by 4 bases, leaving 11 bases between them. The CDR3 consists of 14 residues. The germline CDR1 and CDR2 sequences are SGHTA and FQGNSA.

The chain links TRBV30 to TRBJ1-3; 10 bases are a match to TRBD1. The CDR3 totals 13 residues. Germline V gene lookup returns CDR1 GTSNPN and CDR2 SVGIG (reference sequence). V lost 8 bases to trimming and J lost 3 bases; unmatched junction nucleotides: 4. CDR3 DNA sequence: TGTGCCCGGGACAGGGGCGGTGGAAACACCATATATTTT. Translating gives CARDRGGGNTIYF. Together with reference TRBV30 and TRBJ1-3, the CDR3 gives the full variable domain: SQTIHQWPATLVQPVGSPLSLECTVEGTSNPNLYWYRQAAGRGLQLLFYSVGIGQISSEVPQNLSASRPQDRQFILSSKKLLLSDSGFYLCARDRGGGNTIYFGEGSWLTVV.

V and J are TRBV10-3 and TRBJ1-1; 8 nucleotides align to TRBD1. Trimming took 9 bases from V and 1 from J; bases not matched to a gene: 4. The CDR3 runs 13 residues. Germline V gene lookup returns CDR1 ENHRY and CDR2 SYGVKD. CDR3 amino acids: CAIRQGSNTEAFF. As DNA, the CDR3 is TGTGCCATAAGACAGGGGTCGAACACTGAAGCTTTCTTT.